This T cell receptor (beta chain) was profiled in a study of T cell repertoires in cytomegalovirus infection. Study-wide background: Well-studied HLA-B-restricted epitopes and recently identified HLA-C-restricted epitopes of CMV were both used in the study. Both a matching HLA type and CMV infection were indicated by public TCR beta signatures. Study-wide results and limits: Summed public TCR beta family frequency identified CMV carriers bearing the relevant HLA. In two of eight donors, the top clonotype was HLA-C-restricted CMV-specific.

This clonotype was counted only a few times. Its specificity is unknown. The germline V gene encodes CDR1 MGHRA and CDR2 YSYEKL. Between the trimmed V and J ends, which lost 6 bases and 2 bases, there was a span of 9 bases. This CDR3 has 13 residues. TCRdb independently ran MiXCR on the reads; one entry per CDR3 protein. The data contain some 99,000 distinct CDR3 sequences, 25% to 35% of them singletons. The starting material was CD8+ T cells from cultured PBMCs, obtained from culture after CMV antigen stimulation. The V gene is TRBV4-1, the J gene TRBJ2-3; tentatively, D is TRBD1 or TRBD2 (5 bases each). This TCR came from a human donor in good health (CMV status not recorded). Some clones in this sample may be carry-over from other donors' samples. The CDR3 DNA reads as TGCGCCAGCAGAGGGACGGCCACAGATACGCAGTATTTT. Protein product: CASRGTATDTQYF.